These 27 T cell receptor beta chains came from one sample sequenced in a study of blood T cell repertoires in COVID-19. Profiled with immunoSEQ multiplex PCR; TCRdb holds only in-frame clones, not every one. Counted here are more than 300,000 clones, 88% occurring once; the ten biggest clones make up approximately 1.8%. The material sequenced was peripheral blood. The source is a woman in her thirties with COVID-19, enrolled during active disease.

This clone was picked up one time. The chain has TRBV12-3 or TRBV12-4 and TRBJ1-6; possibly TRBD1 for D (6 bases). Between the trimmed V and J ends, which lost 4 bases and 14 bases, there was a span of 15 bases. This CDR3 spans 13 amino acids. This CDR3 is CASSSGALFSLHF. For the CDR3, the DNA is TGTGCCAGCAGTTCAGGGGCCCTCTTTTCCCTCCACTTT.

The rearrangement uses TRBV5-6 and TRBJ1-2; D may be TRBD1 (5 bases). Looked up from germline, CDR1 is SGHDT and CDR2 is YYEEEE. This CDR3 comprises 13 residues. Trimming removed 4 bases at V and 3 bases at J, with 10 bases between. CDR3 protein: CASSPGGDYGYTF. CDR3 bases: TGTGCCAGCAGCCCCGGGGGGGACTATGGCTACACCTTC. Combining the CDR3 with reference TRBV5-6 and TRBJ1-2 gives the whole variable domain DAGVTQSPTHLIKTRGQQVTLRCSPKSGHDTVSWYQQALGQGPQFIFQYYEEEERQRGNFPDRFSGHQFPNYSSELNVNALLLGDSALYLCASSPGGDYGYTFGSGTRLTVV.

The V call is TRBV2, the J call TRBJ1-2, with 9 bases that match TRBD1. The V and J ends lost 6 bases and 2 bases, in that order; junction bases with no gene match: 4. From germline, CDR1 is SNHLY and CDR2 FYNNEI. The CDR3 extends over 14 amino acids. The CDR3 loop is CASRAGTGNYGYTF. The CDR3 nucleotides read TGTGCCAGCAGGGCCGGGACAGGGAACTATGGCTACACCTTC.

V is TRBV5-5 and J is TRBJ1-5; 8 bases line up with TRBD1. The germline V gene has CDR1 SGHKS and CDR2 YYEKEE (reference sequence). The J segment lost 3 bases and the V segment lost 4 bases, leaving 6 bases of the junction unmatched. This CDR3 contains 15 residues. The CDR3 loop reads CASSLLDRDNQPQHF. The CDR3 DNA sequence: TGTGCCAGCAGCCTCCTGGACAGGGACAATCAGCCCCAGCATTTT.

V gene TRBV6-5 combines with J gene TRBJ2-1; D might be TRBD2 (6 bases). Germline V gives CDR1 MNHEY, CDR2 SVGAGI. Between the trimmed V and J ends, which lost 8 bases and 4 bases, there was a span of 18 bases. CDR3 length equals 15 residues. CDR3 in amino acids: CASYTGTARYNEQFF. The CDR3 DNA is TGTGCCAGCTACACCGGGACTGCAAGATACAATGAGCAGTTCTTC.

This chain links TRBV28 with TRBJ1-3; D is unresolved. Germline-derived CDR1 and CDR2 are MDHEN and SYDVKM. The V gene lost 5 bases and the J gene lost 9 bases, with 8 bases spanning the gap. This CDR3 has 11 residues. CDR3 region: CASSLELTIYF. The CDR3 DNA is TGTGCCAGCAGTCTAGAACTCACCATATATTTT.

The chain combines TRBV4-2 with TRBJ1-1, with 8 bases matching TRBD1. Trimming at V came to 4 bases and at J to 11 bases, leaving 21 bases not matched to a gene. This CDR3 contains 17 residues. The V gene's germline CDR1 is LGHNA and CDR2 YNFKEQ. The CDR3 is CASSLAVGQADLSKAFF. CDR3 in DNA: TGTGCCAGCAGCCTAGCGGTGGGACAGGCCGACCTTTCGAAGGCTTTCTTT.

The chain links TRBV4-1 to TRBJ2-2; D unresolved. Trimming stripped 0 bases from V and 7 bases from J, with 9 bases between. The CDR3 runs 14 residues. Germline V gene sequence: CDR1 MGHRA, CDR2 YSYEKL. The DNA for the CDR3 is TGCGCCAGCAGCCAAGATGAATTCGGCGGGGAGCTGTTTTTT. Residues: CASSQDEFGGELFF.

The chain has TRBV16 and TRBJ1-5; D is uncertain. Per the germline V gene, CDR1 is KGHSY and CDR2 is FQNENV. This CDR3 spans 15 amino acids. Trimming shortened V by 1 base and J by 2 bases, and 9 bases separated the two germline ends. DNA for the CDR3: TGTGCCAGCAGCCAATTTCAAACAGGCAATCAGCCCCAGCATTTT. Protein product: CASSQFQTGNQPQHF. Full variable domain (rest looked up from reference TRBV16 and TRBJ1-5): GEEVAQTPKHLVRGEGQKAKLYCAPIKGHSYVFWYQQVLKNEFKFLISFQNENVFDETGMPKERFSAKCLPNSPCSLEIQATKLEDSAVYFCASSQFQTGNQPQHFGDGTRLSIL.

The chain links TRBV19 to TRBJ2-1; maybe TRBD2 (6 bases). The CDR3 is 14 residues long. The germline gives CDR1 LNHDA, CDR2 SQIVND (reference sequence). The V gene lost 10 bases and the J gene lost 6 bases, with 19 bases spanning the gap. CDR3 sequence reads: CATAWAGGVNEQFF. The DNA for the CDR3 is TGTGCCACCGCATGGGCAGGCGGGGTCAATGAGCAGTTCTTC.

The chain is built from TRBV7-9 and TRBJ1-6; unclear D gene. The CDR3 sequence is 14 residues long. The V and J ends lost 1 base and 6 bases respectively, with 7 bases between them. Germline V gene sequence: CDR1 SEHNR, CDR2 FQNEAQ (reference sequence). The DNA of the CDR3 is TGTGCCAGCAGCTTAGAACAGCTTAATTCACCCCTCCACTTT. Amino acids: CASSLEQLNSPLHF.

This clone was counted a single time. The rearrangement uses TRBV7-2 and TRBJ2-2; 7 positions match TRBD1. Looked up from germline, CDR1 is SGHTA and CDR2 is FQGNSA. The CDR3 contains 14 residues. V shed 3 bases, J shed 9 bases, and the junction held 7 bases outside the gene matches. DNA for the CDR3: TGTGCCAGCAGCTTTGGTAGGGGGCTCAGGGAGCTGTTTTTT. Protein sequence: CASSFGRGLRELFF.

This rearrangement joins TRBV11-3 to TRBJ1-2; tentatively, D is TRBD1 (5 bases). The germline gives CDR1 SGHNT, CDR2 YENEEA. The CDR3 runs to 14 residues. V was pared by 5 bases and J by 4 bases, with 14 bases between. As DNA, the CDR3 is TGTGCCAGCAGCCATACAGACAGTTCCTATGGCTACACCTTC. Amino acid sequence: CASSHTDSSYGYTF.

Here the CDR3 DNA reads TGTGCCAGCGGGGGGGGCACCTCCTACGAGCAGTACGTC. This translates into CASGGGTSYEQYV. V is TRBV2 and J is TRBJ2-7, with D tentatively TRBD2 (7 bases). Between the trimmed V and J ends, which lost 8 bases and 0 bases, there was a span of 11 bases. From germline, CDR1 is SNHLY and CDR2 FYNNEI. This CDR3 is built from 13 residues.

The rearrangement joins TRBV27 to TRBJ1-2; D is unclear. Germline CDR1 is MNHEY and CDR2 is SMNVEV (reference sequence). The CDR3 is 15 residues long. V lost 0 bases, J lost 6 bases, and 14 bases lay in between. The CDR3 DNA follows: TGTGCCAGCAGTTTATCGATTGGGCCATTGGATGGCTACACCTTC. Translation: CASSLSIGPLDGYTF.

This clone appeared a single time. The chain uses TRBV7-9 and TRBJ1-1; possible D gene TRBD1, 6 bases. The CDR3 runs to 13 residues. Trimming shortened V by 11 bases and J by 0 bases, and 13 bases separated the two germline ends. Germline CDR1 reads SEHNR; CDR2 reads FQNEAQ (reference sequence). The CDR3 loop is CAGETGMNTEAFF. Written as DNA, the CDR3 is TGTGCCGGGGAGACAGGTATGAACACTGAAGCTTTCTTT.

The rearrangement joins TRBV16 to TRBJ1-5; no reliable D call. Trimming cost V 2 bases and J 5 bases, with 7 bases left between them. Germline assignment: CDR1 KGHSY and CDR2 FQNENV. The CDR3 is made up of 13 amino acids. This chain's CDR3 is CASSQSQDQPQHF. The CDR3 DNA is TGTGCCAGCAGCCAAAGTCAGGATCAGCCCCAGCATTTT.

In DNA, the CDR3 is TGTGCCAGCAGCGCCCAACAGGGTTCAGCCCCCGAGCAGTACTTC. Protein product: CASSAQQGSAPEQYF. The chain combines TRBV11-2 with TRBJ2-7; possibly TRBD1 for D (6 bases). Germline loops: CDR1 SGHAT, CDR2 FQNNGV. This CDR3 region has 15 residues. V lost 5 bases and J 6 bases, leaving 20 bases between the germline ends.

CDR3 bases: TGTGCCAGCAGCTTAGGAGGGGGCGTGGATTCTGGAAACACCATATATTTT. Translated, it gives CASSLGGGVDSGNTIYF. The rearrangement links TRBV7-9 to TRBJ1-3, with 7 bases aligning to TRBD1. V was pared by 1 base and J by 1 base, with 7 bases of the junction left unmatched. Germline V CDR1 and CDR2: SEHNR, FQNEAQ (reference sequence). The length of the CDR3 is 17 residues.

The rearrangement links TRBV25-1 to TRBJ2-1; 10 bases map to TRBD1. Per germline, CDR1 MGHDK and CDR2 SYGVNS. This CDR3 comprises 13 residues. The J segment lost 9 bases and the V segment lost 10 bases, leaving 9 bases of the junction unmatched. The CDR3 coding sequence is TGTGCCACCGGACAGGGGGTAAGTGGTGAGCAGTTCTTC. Translating gives CATGQGVSGEQFF.

This clone was found a few times. This chain links TRBV2 with TRBJ1-5; TRBD1 agrees at 12 bases. The V gene's germline CDR1 is SNHLY and CDR2 FYNNEI. V lost 3 bases and J lost 7; bases outside the gene matches: 10. The CDR3 extends over 17 amino acids. The chain's CDR3 is CASSERDRGPGRQPQHF. CDR3 in DNA: TGTGCCAGCAGTGAGAGGGACAGGGGGCCGGGTAGGCAGCCCCAGCATTTT.

The J gene is TRBJ1-2, the V gene TRBV5-5, with unresolved D. Germline CDR1 reads SGHKS; CDR2 reads YYEKEE (reference sequence). This CDR3 has 11 residues. Trimming stripped 4 bases from V and 8 bases from J, with 9 bases between. CDR3 sequence: CASSARGGYTF. The DNA for the CDR3 is TGTGCCAGCAGCGCCCGAGGGGGCTACACCTTC.

The V and J genes are TRBV4-2 and TRBJ2-5; the D gene is possibly TRBD1 (6 bases). There are 16 residues in the CDR3. Germline CDR1 is LGHNA and CDR2 is YNFKEQ. Trimming took 3 bases from V and 4 from J, leaving 18 bases between them. CDR3 DNA sequence: TGTGCCAGCAGCCAGACAGGCGAAGGCGGAAGAGAGACCCAGTACTTC. Its protein product is CASSQTGEGGRETQYF.

The chain carries TRBV7-9 and TRBJ2-2, with 8 bases aligning to TRBD1. The CDR3 runs 15 residues. J lost 6 bases, V lost 3 bases, and 6 bases had no gene match. In germline, CDR1 is SEHNR, CDR2 FQNEAQ (reference sequence). CDR3 protein: CASSLTTGVPGELFF. The CDR3 region has the DNA TGTGCCAGCAGCTTGACGACAGGGGTGCCCGGGGAGCTGTTTTTT.

The chain has TRBV6-5 and TRBJ2-2, with 10 bases lining up with TRBD1. The CDR3 runs 15 residues. V shed 6 bases and J 7 bases; nucleotides not matched to a gene: 8. The germline V gene encodes CDR1 MNHEY and CDR2 SVGAGI. The CDR3 coding sequence is TGTGCCAGCAGCGTCGACAGGGGGCATAGCGGGGAGCTGTTTTTT. It encodes CASSVDRGHSGELFF.

The rearrangement links TRBV3-1 (or the pseudogene TRBV3-2) to TRBJ1-1; TRBD1 matches 7 bases. This CDR3 is built from 17 residues. CDR1 and CDR2 (germline): LGHDT, YNNKEL (reference sequence). The V segment lost 4 bases and the J segment 0 bases; nucleotides outside the gene matches: 11. The CDR3 bases are TGTGCCAGCAGCCCAACGACAGGGTATCGTCTGAACACTGAAGCTTTCTTT. Translation gives CASSPTTGYRLNTEAFF.

The rearrangement joins TRBV7-8 to TRBJ2-5; 16 bases agree with TRBD2. This CDR3 is built from 17 residues. The V gene end was trimmed by 5 bases and the J gene end by 6 bases; junction bases not matched to a gene: 9. Germline CDR1 is SGHVS and CDR2 is FQNEAQ. The CDR3 loop reads CASSPGLAGGAVKTQYF. CDR3 DNA sequence: TGTGCCAGCAGCCCGGGACTAGCGGGGGGGGCGGTAAAGACCCAGTACTTC.